The sequence of this T cell receptor (beta chain) was determined in a study of cytomegalovirus exposure and HLA in healthy donors. For the study at large: The study placed about four fifths of its 398 genotyped donors in the Caucasian-associated ancestry cluster. The study's findings and limits: Across all donors, roughly uniform sequencing depth was an assumption of the presence/absence analyses. Reportedly, fewer N-insertions than the approximately 690-donor mean appeared in an Asian-associated ancestry cluster in a later analysis. The authors judged a highly shared variant cluster likely a sequencing artifact.

This CDR3 has 15 residues. J lost 3 bases, V lost 4 bases, and 6 bases had no gene match. From germline, CDR1 is SGHAT and CDR2 FQNNGV. The PCR contained 60 Vbeta and 13 Jbeta primers. Data came from immunoSEQ multiplex PCR; TCRdb stores just in-frame clones and leaves some out. The sample holds 90,000 to 100,000 clones, 69% seen once. Concerning this clone itself: The antigen is not known.

The chain combines TRBV11-2 with TRBJ2-7; 10 bases align to TRBD1. The clonotype was recovered from a female donor in good health and CMV-seronegative. Material: PBMCs. The CDR3 protein is CASSSGQGVYYEQYF. In nucleotides, the CDR3 is TGTGCCAGCAGCTCTGGACAGGGGGTATACTACGAGCAGTACTTC.